Shown below are 10 T cell receptor beta chains from a single sample sequenced in a study of regulatory dendritic cells for organ transplantation. Sorted T cells were CFSE-labeled and cultured 5 days with allogeneic regulatory or mature dendritic cells at 1:10. Antigen specificity for these receptors is unknown. Profiling relied on immunoSEQ multiplex PCR, and the TCRdb table lists in-frame clones only, not all of them. The sample lists over 10,000 clones; roughly 60% were seen once. Sequenced material: naive CD8+ T cells from blood cultured with dendritic cells. Subset noted: CD45RA+ naive T cells. The receptors here all came from a human donor in good health.

The chain recombines TRBV5-6 with TRBJ2-5; 8 bases map to TRBD2. This CDR3 comprises 17 residues. Germline CDR1 SGHDT, CDR2 YYEEEE. V lost 2 bases and J lost 1; bases outside the gene matches: 10. The DNA for the CDR3 is TGTGCCAGCAGCTTTGTGGTGGGCGGGGGGCTCCAAGAGACCCAGTACTTC. Amino acid sequence: CASSFVVGGGLQETQYF. Filled out from reference TRBV5-6 and TRBJ2-5, the complete variable domain reads DAGVTQSPTHLIKTRGQQVTLRCSPKSGHDTVSWYQQALGQGPQFIFQYYEEEERQRGNFPDRFSGHQFPNYSSELNVNALLLGDSALYLCASSFVVGGGLQETQYFGPGTRLLVL.

The sample holds a few counts of this clone. Mismatch with germline at one junction end may stem from a read error. The rearrangement links TRBV5-6 to TRBJ2-3; D might be TRBD2 (5 bases). This CDR3 spans 11 amino acids. Germline V gene data show CDR1 as SGHDT and CDR2 as YYEEEE. The CDR3 spells CASGFGSPLVF. CDR3 DNA sequence: TGTGCCAGCGGGTTTGGGAGCCCCCTCGTCTTT. Drawing the rest from reference TRBV5-6 and TRBJ2-3, the complete variable domain is DAGVTQSPTHLIKTRGQQVTLRCSPKSGHDTVSWYQQALGQGPQFIFQYYEEEERQRGNFPDRFSGHQFPNYSSELNVNALLLGDSALYLCASGFGSPLVFGPGTRLTVL.

This clone has a handful of counts. This sequence joins TRBV4-1 and TRBJ2-5; possible D gene TRBD1, 5 bases. Trimming took off 0 bases at V and 3 bases at J, with 11 bases between the two ends. The CDR3 covers 15 residues. Germline-derived CDR1 and CDR2 are MGHRA and YSYEKL. The DNA for the CDR3 is TGCGCCAGCAGCCAAGAAGGGGAAGGGGAAGAGACCCAGTACTTC. Protein product: CASSQEGEGEETQYF.

This clone was recorded a few times. CDR3 in amino acids: CASSFTGVGEQFF. CDR3 sequence (DNA): TGTGCCAGCAGCTTTACAGGAGTTGGTGAGCAGTTCTTC. V is TRBV11-2 and J is TRBJ2-1; the D gene is possibly TRBD1 (5 bases). V was shortened by 3 bases and J by 9 bases, with 12 bases between the two germline ends. Germline lookup yields CDR1 SGHAT and CDR2 FQNNGV. The length of the CDR3 is 13 residues.

The V and J genes are TRBV6-1 and TRBJ1-4; the match to TRBD1 covers 7 bases. Germline V CDR1 and CDR2: MNHNS, SASEGT. The CDR3 is 15 amino acids. The J segment lost 5 bases and the V segment lost 3 bases, leaving 6 bases of the junction unmatched. DNA of the CDR3: TGTGCCAGCAGTGAGGAGCACAGGGGAAATGAAAAACTGTTTTTT. Translation: CASSEEHRGNEKLFF.

The V and J genes are TRBV2 and TRBJ2-7; possible D gene TRBD2, 6 bases. The CDR3 contains 16 residues. Looked up from germline, CDR1 is SNHLY and CDR2 is FYNNEI. Trimming stripped 7 bases from V and 4 bases from J, with 23 bases between. The CDR3 coding sequence is TGTGCCAGCACCGGAGCGCGGGACCTAACCACTTACGAGCAGTACTTC. This sequence encodes CASTGARDLTTYEQYF. The variable domain in full, with the rest retrieved from reference TRBV2 and TRBJ2-7, is EPEVTQTPSHQVTQMGQEVILRCVPISNHLYFYWYRQILGQKVEFLVSFYNNEISEKSEIFDDQFSVERPDGSNFTLKIRSTKLEDSAMYFCASTGARDLTTYEQYFGPGTRLTVT.

The chain uses TRBV11-3 and TRBJ2-3, with D tentatively TRBD2 (6 bases). Looked up from germline, CDR1 is SGHNT and CDR2 is YENEEA. This CDR3 has 16 amino acids. V lost 1 base to trimming and J lost 6 bases, with 17 bases between them. The CDR3 loop reads CASSLVVRGWGDTQYF. The CDR3, as DNA: TGTGCCAGCAGCTTAGTCGTGCGGGGATGGGGGGATACGCAGTATTTT. Variable domain in full (rest from reference TRBV11-3 and TRBJ2-3): EAGVVQSPRYKIIEKKQPVAFWCNPISGHNTLYWYLQNLGQGPELLIRYENEEAVDDSQLPKDRFSAERLKGVDSTLKIQPAELGDSAVYLCASSLVVRGWGDTQYFGPGTRLTVL.

The chain couples TRBV27 to TRBJ2-1; 11 bases line up with TRBD2. The ends lost 6 bases at V and 9 bases at J; junction bases unmatched: 4. The V gene's germline CDR1 is MNHEY and CDR2 SMNVEV (reference sequence). The CDR3 contains 13 residues. The CDR3 DNA reads as TGTGCCAGCAGCCAAACTAGCGGGGGTGAGCAGTTCTTC. Residues: CASSQTSGGEQFF.

This clone appeared a single time. The chain combines TRBV10-3 with TRBJ2-2, with 12 nucleotides matching TRBD2. The V gene's germline CDR1 is ENHRY and CDR2 SYGVKD. Trimming cost V 2 bases and J 0 bases; bases outside gene matches: 7. The CDR3 runs to 19 residues. This CDR3 reads CAISEPGLAGGPNTGELFF. In nucleotides, the CDR3 is TGTGCCATCAGTGAGCCTGGGCTAGCGGGGGGGCCGAACACCGGGGAGCTGTTTTTT.

This rearrangement joins TRBV19 to TRBJ1-2, with TRBD1 matching 11 bases. Trimming removed 6 bases from V and 5 bases from J; junction bases left unmatched: 17. The CDR3 runs to 18 residues. The germline V gene encodes CDR1 LNHDA and CDR2 SQIVND (reference sequence). The CDR3 reads CASSIIELTRDRGYGYTF. CDR3 coding DNA: TGTGCCAGTAGCATAATTGAATTGACAAGGGACAGGGGGTATGGCTACACCTTC.